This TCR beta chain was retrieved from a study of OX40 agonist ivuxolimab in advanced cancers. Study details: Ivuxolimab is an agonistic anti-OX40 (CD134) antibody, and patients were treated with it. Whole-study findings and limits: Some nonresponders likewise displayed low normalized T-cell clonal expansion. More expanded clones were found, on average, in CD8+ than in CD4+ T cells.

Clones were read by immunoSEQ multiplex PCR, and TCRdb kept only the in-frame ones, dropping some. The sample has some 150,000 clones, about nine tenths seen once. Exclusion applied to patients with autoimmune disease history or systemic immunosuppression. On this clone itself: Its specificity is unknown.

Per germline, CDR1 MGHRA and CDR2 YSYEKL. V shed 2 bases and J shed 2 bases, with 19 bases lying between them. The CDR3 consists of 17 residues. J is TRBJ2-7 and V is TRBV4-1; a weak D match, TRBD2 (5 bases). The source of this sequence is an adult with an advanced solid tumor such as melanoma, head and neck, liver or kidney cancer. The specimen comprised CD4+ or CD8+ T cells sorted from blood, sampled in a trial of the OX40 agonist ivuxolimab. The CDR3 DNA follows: TGCGCCAGCAGCCAAAATAGGGTACCGGACGGGACCTACGAGCAGTACTTC. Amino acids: CASSQNRVPDGTYEQYF.